The present TCR beta chain was sequenced within a study of T cell repertoires in cytomegalovirus infection. TCRdb reprocessed the reads with MiXCR, giving one entry per CDR3 protein. The sample carries about 740,000 distinct CDR3 sequences, less than 40% recorded once. The germline V gene has CDR1 MDHEN and CDR2 SYDVKM. This CDR3 spans 14 amino acids. Trimming left V 7 bases short and J 8 bases short, with 18 bases between. This clonotype has only a few counts. Its antigen is not identified. Study conclusions and caveats: Dominating the ex vivo response were TCR beta clonotypes that were CMV-specific and HLA-C-restricted.

The chain recombines TRBV28 with TRBJ2-1; D is unresolved. Sequenced: PBMCs. This TCR derives from a human donor in good health (CMV status not recorded). Some clones in this sample may be carry-over from other donors' samples. The CDR3 reads CASTPPRGIHEQFF. Written as DNA, the CDR3 is TGTGCCAGCACCCCCCCCCGAGGTATCCATGAGCAGTTCTTC.